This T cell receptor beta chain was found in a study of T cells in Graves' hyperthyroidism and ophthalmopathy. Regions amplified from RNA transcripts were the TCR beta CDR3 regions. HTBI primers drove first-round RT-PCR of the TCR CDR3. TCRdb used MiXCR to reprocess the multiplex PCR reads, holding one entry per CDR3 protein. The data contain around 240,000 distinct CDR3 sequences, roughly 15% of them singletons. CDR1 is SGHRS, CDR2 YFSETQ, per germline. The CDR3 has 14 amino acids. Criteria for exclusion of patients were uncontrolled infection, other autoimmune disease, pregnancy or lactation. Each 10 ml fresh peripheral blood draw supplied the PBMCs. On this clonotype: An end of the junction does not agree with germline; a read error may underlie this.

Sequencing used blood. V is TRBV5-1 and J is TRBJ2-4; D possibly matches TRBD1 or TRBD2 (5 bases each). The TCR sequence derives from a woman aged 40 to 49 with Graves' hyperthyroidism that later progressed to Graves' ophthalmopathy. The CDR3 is CASSGDLAKNLQYF. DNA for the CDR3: TGCGCCAGCAGTGGGGACCTAGCCAAAAACCTTCAGTACTTC.